The entry below describes one T cell receptor beta chain. The antigen is undetermined. The sample comes from a study of cytomegalovirus exposure and HLA in healthy donors. Study-wide results and caveats: Confirmation was obtained in vitro that three CMV-associated chains are specific for CMV antigens. For cytomegalovirus status, the classifier reportedly gave diagnoses with high specificity and sensitivity. The study labeled roughly 160 TCR beta chains cytomegalovirus-associated.

Measured with immunoSEQ multiplex PCR; TCRdb has only the in-frame clones, and not every one. The sample has approximately 70,000 clones, approximately 94% seen once. V trimming: 3 bases; J trimming: 7 bases; junction bases outside the gene matches: 2. CDR3 size: 12 residues. Germline lookup yields CDR1 MDHEN and CDR2 SYDVKM. The origin of this receptor is a woman aged 18-29 years in good health and CMV-seronegative. The sequenced sample consisted of PBMCs. This sequence joins TRBV28 and TRBJ1-1; TRBD1 matches at 7 bases. CDR3 in amino acids: CASSLRTGEAFF. DNA for the CDR3: TGTGCCAGCAGTTTGCGGACAGGTGAAGCTTTCTTT.